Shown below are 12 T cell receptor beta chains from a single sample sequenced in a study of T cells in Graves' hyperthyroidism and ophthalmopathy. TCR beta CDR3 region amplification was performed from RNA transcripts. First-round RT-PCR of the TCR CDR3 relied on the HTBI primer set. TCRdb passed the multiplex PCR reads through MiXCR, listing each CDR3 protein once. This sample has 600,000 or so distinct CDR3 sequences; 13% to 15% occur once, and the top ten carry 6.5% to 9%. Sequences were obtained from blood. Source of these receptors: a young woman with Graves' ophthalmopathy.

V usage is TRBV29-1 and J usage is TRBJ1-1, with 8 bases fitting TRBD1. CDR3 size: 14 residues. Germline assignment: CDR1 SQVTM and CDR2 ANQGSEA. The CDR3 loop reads CGFSGQGTDTEAFF. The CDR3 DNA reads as TGCGGATTTAGCGGACAGGGAACGGACACTGAAGCTTTCTTT.

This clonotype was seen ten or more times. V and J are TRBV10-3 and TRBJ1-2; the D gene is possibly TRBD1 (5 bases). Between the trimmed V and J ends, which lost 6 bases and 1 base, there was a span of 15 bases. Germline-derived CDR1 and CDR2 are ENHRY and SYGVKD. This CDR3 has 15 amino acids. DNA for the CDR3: TGTGCCATCAGCCTAGACAGCTTCGATAACTATGGCTACACCTTC. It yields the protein CAISLDSFDNYGYTF.

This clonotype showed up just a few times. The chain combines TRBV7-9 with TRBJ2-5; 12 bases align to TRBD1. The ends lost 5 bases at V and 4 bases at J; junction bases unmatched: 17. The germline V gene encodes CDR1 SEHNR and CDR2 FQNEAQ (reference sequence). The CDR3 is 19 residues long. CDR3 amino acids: CASSKPAGGTGGRGETQYF. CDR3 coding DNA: TGTGCCAGCAGCAAACCGGCCGGGGGGACAGGGGGCCGCGGAGAGACCCAGTACTTC.

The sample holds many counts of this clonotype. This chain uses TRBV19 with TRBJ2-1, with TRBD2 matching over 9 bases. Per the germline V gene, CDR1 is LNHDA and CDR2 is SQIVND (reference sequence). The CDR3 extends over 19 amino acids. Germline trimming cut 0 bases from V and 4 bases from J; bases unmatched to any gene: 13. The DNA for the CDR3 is TGTGCCAGTAGTATAGATCGTACTTCGTCTAGCGGGACGTACAATGAGCAGTTCTTC. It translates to CASSIDRTSSSGTYNEQFF.

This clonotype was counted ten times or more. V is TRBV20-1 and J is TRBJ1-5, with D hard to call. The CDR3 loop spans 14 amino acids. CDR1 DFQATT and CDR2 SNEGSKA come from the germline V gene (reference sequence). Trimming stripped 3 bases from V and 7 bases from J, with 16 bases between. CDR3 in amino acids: CSASLGRSGQPQHF. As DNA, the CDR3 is TGCAGTGCTAGCCTCGGGCGGTCGGGGCAGCCCCAGCATTTT.

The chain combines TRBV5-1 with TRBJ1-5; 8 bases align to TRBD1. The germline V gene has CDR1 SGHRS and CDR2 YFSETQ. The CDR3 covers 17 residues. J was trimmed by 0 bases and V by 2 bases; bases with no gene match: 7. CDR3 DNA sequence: TGCGCCAGCAGCTTACCAGGGGGCACATATAGCAATCAGCCCCAGCATTTT. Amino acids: CASSLPGGTYSNQPQHF. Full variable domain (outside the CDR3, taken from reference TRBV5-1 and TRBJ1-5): KAGVTQTPRYLIKTRGQQVTLSCSPISGHRSVSWYQQTPGQGLQFLFEYFSETQRNKGNFPGRFSGRQFSNSRSEMNVSTLELGDSALYLCASSLPGGTYSNQPQHFGDGTRLSIL.

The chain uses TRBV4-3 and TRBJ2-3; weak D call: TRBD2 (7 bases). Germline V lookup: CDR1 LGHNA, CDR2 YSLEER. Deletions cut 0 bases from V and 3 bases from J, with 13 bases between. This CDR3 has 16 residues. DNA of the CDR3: TGCGCCAGCAGCCAAGAAGGGGGAGGGATTACAGATACGCAGTATTTT. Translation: CASSQEGGGITDTQYF.

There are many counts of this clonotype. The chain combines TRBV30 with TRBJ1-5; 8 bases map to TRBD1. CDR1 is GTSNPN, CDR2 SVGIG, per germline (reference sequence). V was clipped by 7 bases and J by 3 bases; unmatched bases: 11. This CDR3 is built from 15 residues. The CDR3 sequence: CAFNDRGNFNQPQHF. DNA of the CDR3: TGTGCCTTCAACGACAGGGGAAACTTCAATCAGCCCCAGCATTTT.

CDR3 protein: CASSSHRGPQHF. The CDR3 DNA is TGTGCCAGCAGCTCGCATCGGGGGCCCCAGCATTTT. V and J are TRBV5-6 and TRBJ1-5; D is uncertain. The germline CDR1 and CDR2 sequences are SGHDT and YYEEEE. Trimming removed 3 bases at V and 9 bases at J, with 10 bases between. CDR3 length equals 12 residues.

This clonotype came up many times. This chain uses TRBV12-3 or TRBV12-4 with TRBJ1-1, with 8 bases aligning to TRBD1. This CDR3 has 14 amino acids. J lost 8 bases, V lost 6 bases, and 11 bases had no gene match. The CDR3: CASSPGTGPFEAFF. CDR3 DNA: TGTGCCAGCAGCCCCGGGACAGGCCCGTTCGAAGCTTTCTTT.

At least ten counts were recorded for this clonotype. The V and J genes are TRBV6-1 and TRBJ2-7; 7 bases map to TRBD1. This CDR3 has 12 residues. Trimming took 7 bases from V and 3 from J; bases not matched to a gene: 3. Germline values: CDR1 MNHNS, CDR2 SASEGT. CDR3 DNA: TGTGCCAGCACCGGGGACAGCTACGAGCAGTACTTC. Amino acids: CASTGDSYEQYF.

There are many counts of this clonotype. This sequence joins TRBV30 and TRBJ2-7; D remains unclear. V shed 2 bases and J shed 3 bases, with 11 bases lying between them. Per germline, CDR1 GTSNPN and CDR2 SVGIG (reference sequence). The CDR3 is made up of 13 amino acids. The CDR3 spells CAWSPGDGYEQYF. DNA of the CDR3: TGTGCCTGGAGTCCAGGCGACGGCTACGAGCAGTACTTC.